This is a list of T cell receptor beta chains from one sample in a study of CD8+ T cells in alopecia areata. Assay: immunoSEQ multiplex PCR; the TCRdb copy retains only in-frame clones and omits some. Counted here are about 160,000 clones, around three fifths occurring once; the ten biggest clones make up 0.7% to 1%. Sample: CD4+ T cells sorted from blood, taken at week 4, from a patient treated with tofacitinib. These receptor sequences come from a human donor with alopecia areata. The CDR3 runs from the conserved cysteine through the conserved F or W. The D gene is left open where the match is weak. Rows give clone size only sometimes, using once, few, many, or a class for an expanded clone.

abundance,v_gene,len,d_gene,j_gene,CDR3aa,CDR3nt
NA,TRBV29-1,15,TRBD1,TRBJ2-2,CSATSTGTNTGELFF,TGCAGCGCCACCTCGACAGGGACAAACACCGGGGAGCTGTTTTTT
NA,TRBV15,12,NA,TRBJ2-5,CATGGSGETQYF,TGTGCCACCGGGGGGTCTGGAGAGACCCAGTACTTC
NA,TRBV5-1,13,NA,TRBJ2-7,CASSGSASYEQYF,TGCGCCAGCAGCGGGAGTGCGTCCTACGAGCAGTACTTC
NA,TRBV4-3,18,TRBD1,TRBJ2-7,CASSQGPGGHQTPYEQYF,TGCGCCAGCAGCCAAGGACCAGGGGGTCACCAGACCCCCTACGAGCAGTACTTC
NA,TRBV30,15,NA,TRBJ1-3,CARHGSTLSGNTIYF,TGTGCCCGTCACGGGTCGACCCTCTCTGGAAACACCATATATTTT
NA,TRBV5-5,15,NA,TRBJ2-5,CASSLSWGPQETQYF,TGTGCCAGCAGCTTGAGCTGGGGCCCTCAAGAGACCCAGTACTTC
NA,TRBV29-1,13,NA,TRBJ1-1,CSVTGQQNTEAFF,TGCAGCGTCACTGGACAACAGAACACTGAAGCTTTCTTT
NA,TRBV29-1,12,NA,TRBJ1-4,CSGGAAEEKLFF,TGCAGCGGGGGGGCTGCGGAAGAAAAACTGTTTTTT
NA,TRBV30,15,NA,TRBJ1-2,CAWALGLEETDGYTF,TGTGCCTGGGCACTAGGGTTGGAGGAGACGGATGGCTACACCTTC
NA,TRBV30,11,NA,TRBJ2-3,CAWSGTDTQYF,TGTGCCTGGAGTGGGACAGATACGCAGTATTTT
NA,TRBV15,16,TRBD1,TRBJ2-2,CATSRDWTGTTGELFF,TGTGCCACCAGCAGAGATTGGACAGGGACCACCGGGGAGCTGTTTTTT
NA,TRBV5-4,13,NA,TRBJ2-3,CASSFSGTDTQYF,TGTGCCAGCAGCTTTAGCGGCACAGATACGCAGTATTTT
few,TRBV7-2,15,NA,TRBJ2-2,CASSPQRTVRGELFF,TGTGCCAGCAGCCCCCAACGAACAGTCAGAGGGGAGCTGTTTTTT
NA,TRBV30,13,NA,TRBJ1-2,CAWSTGNGYGYTF,TGTGCCTGGAGTACAGGGAATGGCTATGGCTACACCTTC
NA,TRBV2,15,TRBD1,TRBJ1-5,CASSLGTAGGQPQHF,TGTGCCAGCAGTCTAGGGACAGCAGGTGGTCAGCCCCAGCATTTT
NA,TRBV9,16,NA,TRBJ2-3,CASSVGLGGGADTQYF,TGTGCCAGCAGCGTAGGACTGGGGGGCGGTGCAGATACGCAGTATTTT
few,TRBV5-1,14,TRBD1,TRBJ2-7,CASSLGTGGYEQYF,TGCGCCAGCAGCCTCGGGACAGGGGGCTACGAGCAGTACTTC
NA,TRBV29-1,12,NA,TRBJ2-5,CSVDRGRETQYF,TGCAGCGTTGACCGGGGGCGGGAGACCCAGTACTTC
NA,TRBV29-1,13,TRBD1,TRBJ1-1,CSVLGQENTEAFF,TGCAGCGTGCTCGGACAGGAGAACACTGAAGCTTTCTTT
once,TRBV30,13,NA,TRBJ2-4,CAWSVKGLHIQYF,TGTGCCTGGAGTGTAAAGGGATTGCACATTCAGTACTTC
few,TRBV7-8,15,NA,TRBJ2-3,CASSLGFPSTDTQYF,TGTGCCAGCAGCTTAGGATTTCCTAGCACAGATACGCAGTATTTT
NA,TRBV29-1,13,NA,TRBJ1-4,CSVEGYADEKLFF,TGCAGCGTTGAAGGGTATGCCGATGAAAAACTGTTTTTT
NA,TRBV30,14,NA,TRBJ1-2,CAWTYQGIHYGYTF,TGTGCCTGGACGTATCAGGGAATTCACTATGGCTACACCTTC
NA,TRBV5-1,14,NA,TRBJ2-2,CASSMDQNTGELFF,TGCGCCAGCAGCATGGACCAAAACACCGGGGAGCTGTTTTTT
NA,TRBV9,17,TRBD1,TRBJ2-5,CASSVLPGQGRSETQYF,TGTGCCAGCAGCGTACTACCGGGACAGGGTCGTTCGGAGACCCAGTACTTC
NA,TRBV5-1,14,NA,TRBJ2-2,CASSSQGNTGELFF,TGCGCCAGCAGCTCACAAGGGAACACCGGGGAGCTGTTTTTT
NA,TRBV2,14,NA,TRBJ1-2,CASSEAGGHYGYTF,TGTGCCAGCAGTGAAGCAGGGGGGCACTATGGCTACACCTTC
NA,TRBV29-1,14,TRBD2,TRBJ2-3,CSAETSTYTDTQYF,TGCAGCGCCGAGACTAGCACCTACACAGATACGCAGTATTTT
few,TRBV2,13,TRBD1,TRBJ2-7,CASSEQGDYEQYF,TGTGCCAGCAGTGAGCAGGGGGACTACGAGCAGTACTTC
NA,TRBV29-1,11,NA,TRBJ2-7,CSVGTGYEQYF,TGCAGCGTTGGGACTGGGTACGAGCAGTACTTC
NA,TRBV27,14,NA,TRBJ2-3,CASKVSTSTDTQYF,TGTGCCAGCAAGGTGAGCACGAGCACAGATACGCAGTATTTT
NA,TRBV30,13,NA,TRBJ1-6,CAWSQEGNSPLHF,TGTGCCTGGAGTCAGGAGGGGAATTCACCCCTCCACTTT
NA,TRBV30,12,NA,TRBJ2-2,CAWTVELGELFF,TGTGCCTGGACGGTAGAACTCGGGGAGCTGTTTTTT
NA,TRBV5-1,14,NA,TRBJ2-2,CASSLAEGTGELFF,TGCGCCAGCAGCTTGGCCGAAGGCACCGGGGAGCTGTTTTTT
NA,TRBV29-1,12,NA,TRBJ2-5,CSVLDYQETQYF,TGCAGCGTGCTCGACTACCAAGAGACCCAGTACTTC
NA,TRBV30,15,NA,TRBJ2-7,CAWSPTLTERGEQYF,TGTGCCTGGAGTCCCACCCTCACGGAAAGGGGCGAGCAGTACTTC
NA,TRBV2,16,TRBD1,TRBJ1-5,CASSGRDRGLGQPQHF,TGTGCCAGCAGTGGACGCGACAGGGGGCTAGGTCAGCCCCAGCATTTT
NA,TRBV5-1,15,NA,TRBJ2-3,CATRGLQSSTDTQYF,TGCGCCACCAGGGGTTTACAGAGCAGCACAGATACGCAGTATTTT
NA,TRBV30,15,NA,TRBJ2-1,CAWIRWAGDYNEQFF,TGTGCCTGGATCAGGTGGGCAGGGGATTACAATGAGCAGTTCTTC
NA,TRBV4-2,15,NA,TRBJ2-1,CASSPEGGTHNEQFF,TGTGCCAGCAGCCCAGAGGGCGGCACTCACAATGAGCAGTTCTTC
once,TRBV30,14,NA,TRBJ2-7,CAWSAPRRRYEQYF,TGTGCCTGGAGTGCCCCCCGAAGACGCTACGAGCAGTACTTC
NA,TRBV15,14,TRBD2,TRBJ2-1,CATTGLATRDEQFF,TGTGCCACCACTGGACTAGCGACGAGGGATGAGCAGTTCTTC
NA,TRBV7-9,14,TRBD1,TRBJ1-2,CASSRRDSLRGYTF,TGTGCCAGCTCCCGCCGGGACAGCTTGCGTGGCTACACCTTC
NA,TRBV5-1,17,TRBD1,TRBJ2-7,CASSLRDRGGGSYEQYF,TGCGCCAGCAGCTTGCGGGACAGGGGAGGAGGGTCCTACGAGCAGTACTTC
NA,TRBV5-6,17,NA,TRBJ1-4,CASSLGGNVATNEKLFF,TGTGCCAGCAGCTTGGGGGGGAACGTCGCAACTAATGAAAAACTGTTTTTT
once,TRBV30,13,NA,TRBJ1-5,CAWSHIGDQPQHF,TGTGCCTGGAGCCACATAGGGGATCAGCCCCAGCATTTT
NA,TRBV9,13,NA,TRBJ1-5,CASSVGLTQPQHF,TGTGCCAGCAGCGTAGGGCTAACTCAGCCCCAGCATTTT
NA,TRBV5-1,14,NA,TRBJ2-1,CASSSGGRYNEQFF,TGCGCCAGCAGCTCTGGAGGCAGGTACAATGAGCAGTTCTTC
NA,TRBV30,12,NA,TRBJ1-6,CAWSPNASPLHF,TGTGCCTGGAGTCCCAACGCGTCACCCCTCCACTTT
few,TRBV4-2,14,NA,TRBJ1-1,CASSQERRDTEAFF,TGTGCCAGCAGCCAAGAGCGCAGGGACACTGAAGCTTTCTTT
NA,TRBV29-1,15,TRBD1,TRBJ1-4,CSVGVTGGIGEKLFF,TGCAGCGTTGGAGTTACAGGGGGCATTGGTGAAAAACTGTTTTTT
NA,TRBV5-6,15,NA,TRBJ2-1,CASSYGGNSYNEQFF,TGTGCCAGCAGCTACGGGGGCAACTCCTACAATGAGCAGTTCTTC
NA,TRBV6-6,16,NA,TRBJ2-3,CASRTGPGGGADTQYF,TGTGCCAGCAGGACCGGACCGGGGGGCGGCGCAGATACGCAGTATTTT